This T cell receptor (beta chain) originates from a study of T cells in Graves' hyperthyroidism and ophthalmopathy (dated by TCRdb to between 2018 and 2021). Background for the entire study: Peripheral blood samples were taken at the time of initial diagnosis, prior to any treatment. The roughly 100 discovery patients were randomly divided into training and test sets at a 7:3 ratio. Thyroid tissue and blood T-cell repertoires from six Graves' hyperthyroidism patients were also compared in the study. To identify TCR V-J signatures that set the groups apart, the researchers used a discovery cohort of 100 patients, made up of around 40 with Graves' ophthalmopathy and about 55 with stable Graves' hyperthyroidism. After blood sampling, hyperthyroidism patients were treated with methimazole at a starting dose of 30 mg daily, and ophthalmopathy patients were treated with high-dose intravenous methylprednisolone. The paper describes TCR Vbeta CDR3 sequencing of 140 or so peripheral blood samples, made up of about 41 ophthalmopathy patients, approximately 73 hyperthyroidism patients and 17 progressor patients. Prospective prediction of ophthalmopathy was tested in an independent validation cohort of some 20 hyperthyroidism patients and 17 patients who later progressed to ophthalmopathy. Overall study results and their limits: Ophthalmopathy was separated from stable hyperthyroidism by a 13 V-J signature model, with over 85% sensitivity and around 81% specificity obtained in cross-validation and 80%/75% obtained in testing. No statistical method was used to fix the sample size in advance, and group allocation was not hidden from the investigators. In validation, the model predicted progression to ophthalmopathy with roughly 70% sensitivity and less than 75% specificity, a median of about 6.7 months before onset. Most expanded thyroid clonotypes (frequency above 0.001) were also found in blood, which suggests that blood repertoires may mirror thyroid immune responses.

The TCR beta CDR3 regions were amplified from RNA transcripts. For the first round of RT-PCR on the TCR CDR3, the HTBI primer set was used together with the Qiagen OneStep RT-PCR kit. The libraries were constructed in a second round of multiplex PCR and then size-selected and purified. Paired-end sequencing of the libraries was performed with 100 bp reads on an Illumina HiSeq2000. Per the authors' processing: Raw data were processed with SOAPnuke, discarding reads with adapters, uncalled bases, mean Phred below 15, or no exact constant-primer or identifier match. High-quality paired reads were merged using COPE v1.2.5, and each unique nucleotide sequence was defined as a clonotype. MiTCR v1.1 was used to align the clonotypes against IMGT TRBV, TRBD and TRBJ reference segments. Analysis was restricted to V-J combinations with a frequency above 0.0001, which covered roughly 99% of repertoires. A TCS score was defined as the ratio between F50 (clonal expansion) and ExV (chaos), using BLOSUM62-based TCRdist between CDR3 peptides within each V-J. Welch's t-statistics and random forest reduced 450 to 600 V-J features to 13, which were used in a naive Bayes classifier (R e1071). Thyroid-blood repertoire similarity was quantified with the Morisita-Horn index. TCRdb applied fastp at Q25 and MiXCR to the public reads, then kept only in-frame beta chains. Rows matching on CDR3 protein sequence are summarized as one entry with the most common DNA and genes. The V and J calls here are based on TCRdb, not the publication. The sample table lists hundreds of thousands of distinct CDR3 sequences, roughly 40% of them with a count of one. 8.9% of the sample goes to the ten largest clones.

A distance of 8 bases separates the germline ends of V and J, which lose 1 base and 4 bases respectively. Via the germline V gene (reference sequence), CDR1 is SEHNR and CDR2 FQNEAQ. Its CDR3 holds 15 amino acids, cysteine through phenylalanine. Just the 45-base CDR3 DNA is kept, in frame starting at base 1. There are a few counts of this clonotype. Its cognate antigen has yet to be identified. No base quality values were provided; no much bigger clone lies one nucleotide off. Stable Graves' hyperthyroidism was defined as no progression to ophthalmopathy during 18 months of follow-up. Hyperthyroidism patients were aged 18 to 65 years and newly diagnosed, with disease duration of less than 2 months. Any patient with an uncontrolled infection, another autoimmune disease, pregnancy or lactation was excluded. Clinical symptoms, serum thyroxine and TRAb, thyroid ultrasound, and orbital computed tomography formed the basis for the diagnoses. Ficoll-Paque density gradient centrifugation was used to isolate PBMCs from about 9 ml of fresh peripheral blood. Trizol reagent was used to extract total RNA, and RNA quality was then checked on an Agilent 2100 Bioanalyzer.

Specimen: blood. The TCR comes from a man aged 18-30 years with Graves' hyperthyroidism. The chain is assembled from TRBV7-9 and TRBJ1-6, with no confident D gene call. At the DNA level, the sequence is TGTGCCAGCAGCTTAGATCGAGAGTATAATTCACCCCTCCACTTT. Its protein reads: CASSLDREYNSPLHF. With the rest looked up from the reference TRBV7-9 and TRBJ1-6 genes rather than sequenced, the full variable domain is DTGVSQNPRHKITKRGQNVTFRCDPISEHNRLYWYRQTLGQGPEFLTYFQNEAQLEKSRLLSDRFSAERPKGSFSTLEIQRTEQGDSAMYLCASSLDREYNSPLHFGNGTRLTVT.